This T cell receptor beta chain was observed in a study of OX40 agonist ivuxolimab in advanced cancers. Systemic immunosuppression or autoimmune disease history was grounds to exclude patients. Profiled with immunoSEQ multiplex PCR; TCRdb holds only in-frame clones, not every one. The data show approximately 120,000 clones, 85% to 95% seen once. The sample here was CD4+ or CD8+ T cells sorted from blood, taken in a trial of the OX40 agonist ivuxolimab. The TCR comes from an adult with an advanced solid tumor such as melanoma, head and neck, liver or kidney cancer.

CDR3 DNA sequence: TGTGCCAGCGGTGTCTACGAGCAGTACTTC. It yields the protein CASGVYEQYF. The chain uses TRBV5-8 and TRBJ2-7; no clear D gene. Trimming left V 7 bases short and J 3 bases short, with 5 bases between. CDR3 length: 10 amino acids. Germline V lookup: CDR1 SGHTS, CDR2 YDEGEE.